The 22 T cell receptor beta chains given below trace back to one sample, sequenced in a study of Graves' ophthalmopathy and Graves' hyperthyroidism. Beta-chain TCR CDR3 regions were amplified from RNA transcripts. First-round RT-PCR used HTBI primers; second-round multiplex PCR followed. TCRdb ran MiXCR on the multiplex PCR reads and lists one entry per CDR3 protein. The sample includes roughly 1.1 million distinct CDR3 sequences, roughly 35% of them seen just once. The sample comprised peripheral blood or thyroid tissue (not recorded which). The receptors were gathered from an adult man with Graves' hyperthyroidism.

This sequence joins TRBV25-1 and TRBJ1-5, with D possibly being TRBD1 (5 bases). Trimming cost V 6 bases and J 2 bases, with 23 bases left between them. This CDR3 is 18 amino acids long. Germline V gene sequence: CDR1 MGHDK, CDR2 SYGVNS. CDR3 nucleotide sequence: TGTGCCAGCAGCTTAGCTTCCGACCTCGGGACGGGCAATCAGCCCCAGCATTTT. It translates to CASSLASDLGTGNQPQHF.

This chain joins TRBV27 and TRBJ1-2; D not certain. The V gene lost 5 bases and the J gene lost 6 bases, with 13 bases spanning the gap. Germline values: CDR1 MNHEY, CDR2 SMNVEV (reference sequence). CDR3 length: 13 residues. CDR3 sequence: CASSLSISDGYTF. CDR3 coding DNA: TGTGCCAGCAGTCTTAGCATTTCCGATGGCTACACCTTC.

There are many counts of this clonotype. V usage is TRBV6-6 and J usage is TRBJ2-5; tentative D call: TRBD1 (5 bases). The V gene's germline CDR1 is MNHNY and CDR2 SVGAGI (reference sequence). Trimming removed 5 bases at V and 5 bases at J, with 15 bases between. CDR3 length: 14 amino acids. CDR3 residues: CASSEGAVVETQYF. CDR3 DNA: TGTGCCAGCAGTGAAGGGGCGGTCGTGGAGACCCAGTACTTC.

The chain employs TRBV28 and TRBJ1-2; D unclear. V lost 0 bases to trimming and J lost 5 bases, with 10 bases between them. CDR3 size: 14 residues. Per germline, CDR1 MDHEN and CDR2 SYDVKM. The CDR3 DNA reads TGTGCCAGCAGTTTATGGCCCGCAGATTATGGCTACACCTTC. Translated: CASSLWPADYGYTF.

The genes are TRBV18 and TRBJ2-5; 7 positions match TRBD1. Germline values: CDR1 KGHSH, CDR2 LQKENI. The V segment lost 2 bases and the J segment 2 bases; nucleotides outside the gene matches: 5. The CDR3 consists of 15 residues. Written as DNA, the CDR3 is TGTGCCAGCTCACCAAGGGGGACAGCTCAAGAGACCCAGTACTTC. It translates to CASSPRGTAQETQYF.

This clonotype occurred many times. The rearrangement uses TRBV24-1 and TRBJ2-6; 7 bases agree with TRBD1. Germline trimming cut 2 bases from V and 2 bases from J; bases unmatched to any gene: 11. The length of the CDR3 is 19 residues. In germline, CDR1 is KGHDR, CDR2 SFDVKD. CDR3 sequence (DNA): TGTGCCACCAGTGATTATAGGGCAGGGGGTCGGGCTGGGGCCAACGTCCTGACTTTC. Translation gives CATSDYRAGGRAGANVLTF.

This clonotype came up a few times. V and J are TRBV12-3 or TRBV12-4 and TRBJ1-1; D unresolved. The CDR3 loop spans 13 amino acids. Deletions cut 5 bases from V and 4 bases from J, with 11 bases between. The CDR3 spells CASSNSGSTEAFF. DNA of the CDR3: TGTGCCAGCAGTAACTCGGGGAGCACTGAAGCTTTCTTT.

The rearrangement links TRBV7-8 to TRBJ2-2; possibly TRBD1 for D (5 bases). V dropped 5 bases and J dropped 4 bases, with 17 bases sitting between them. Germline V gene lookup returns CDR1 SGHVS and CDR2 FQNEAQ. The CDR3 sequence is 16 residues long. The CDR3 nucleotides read TGTGCCAGCAGCCCCCGGACACCAATCCTCACCGGGGAGCTGTTTTTT. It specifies CASSPRTPILTGELFF.

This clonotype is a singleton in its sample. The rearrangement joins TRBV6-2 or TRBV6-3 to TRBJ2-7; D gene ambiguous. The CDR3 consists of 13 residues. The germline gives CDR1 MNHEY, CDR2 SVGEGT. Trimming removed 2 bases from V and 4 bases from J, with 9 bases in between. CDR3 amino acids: CASSYGCRYEQYF. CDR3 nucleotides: TGTGCCAGCAGTTACGGGTGCAGGTACGAGCAGTACTTC.

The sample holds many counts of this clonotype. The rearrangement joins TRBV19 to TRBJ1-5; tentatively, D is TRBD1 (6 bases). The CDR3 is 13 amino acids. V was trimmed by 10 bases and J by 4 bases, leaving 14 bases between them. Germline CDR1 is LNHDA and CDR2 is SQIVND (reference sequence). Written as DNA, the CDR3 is TGTGCCACCCAACTAGGGGGAAATCAGCCCCAGCATTTT. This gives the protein CATQLGGNQPQHF.

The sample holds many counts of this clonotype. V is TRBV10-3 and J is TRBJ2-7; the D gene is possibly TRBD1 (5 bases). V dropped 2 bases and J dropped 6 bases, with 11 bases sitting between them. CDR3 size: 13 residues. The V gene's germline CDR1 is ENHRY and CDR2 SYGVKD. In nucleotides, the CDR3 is TGTGCCATCAGTGAGACAGGTCTTGCCGAGCAGTACTTC. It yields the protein CAISETGLAEQYF.

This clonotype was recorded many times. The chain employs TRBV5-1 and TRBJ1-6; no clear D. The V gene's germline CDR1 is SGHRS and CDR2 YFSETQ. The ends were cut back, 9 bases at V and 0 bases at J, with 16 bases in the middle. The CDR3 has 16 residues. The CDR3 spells CATRPDLGSYNSPLHF. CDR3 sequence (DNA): TGCGCCACCAGACCGGACTTAGGCTCCTATAATTCACCCCTCCACTTT.

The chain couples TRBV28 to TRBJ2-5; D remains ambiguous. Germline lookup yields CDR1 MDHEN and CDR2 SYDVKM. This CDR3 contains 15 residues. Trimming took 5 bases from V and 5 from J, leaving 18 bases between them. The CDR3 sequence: CASSPPTATRETQYF. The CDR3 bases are TGTGCCAGCAGTCCCCCGACGGCCACGCGGGAGACCCAGTACTTC. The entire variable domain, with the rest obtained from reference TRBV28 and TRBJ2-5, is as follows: DVKVTQSSRYLVKRTGEKVFLECVQDMDHENMFWYRQDPGLGLRLIYFSYDVKMKEKGDIPEGYSVSREKKERFSLILESASTNQTSMYLCASSPPTATRETQYFGPGTRLLVL.

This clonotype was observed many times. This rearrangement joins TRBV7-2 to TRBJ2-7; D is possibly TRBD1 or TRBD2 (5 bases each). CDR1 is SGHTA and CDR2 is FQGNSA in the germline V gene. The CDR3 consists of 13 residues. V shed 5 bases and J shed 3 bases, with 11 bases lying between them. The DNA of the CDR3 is TGTGCCAGCAGCCCCGGGGCCTACTACGAGCAGTACTTC. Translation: CASSPGAYYEQYF.

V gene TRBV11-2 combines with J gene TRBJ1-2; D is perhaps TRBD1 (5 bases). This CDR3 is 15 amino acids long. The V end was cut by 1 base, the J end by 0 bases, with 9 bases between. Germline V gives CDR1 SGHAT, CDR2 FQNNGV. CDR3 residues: CASSLGQIANYGYTF. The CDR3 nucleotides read TGTGCCAGCAGCTTAGGACAGATCGCTAACTATGGCTACACCTTC.

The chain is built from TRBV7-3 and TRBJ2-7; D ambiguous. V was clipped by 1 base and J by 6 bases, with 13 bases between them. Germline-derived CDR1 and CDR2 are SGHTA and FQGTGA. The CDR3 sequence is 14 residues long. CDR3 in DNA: TGTGCCAGCAGCTTAAACCCCCTAAGTGGCGAGCAGTACTTC. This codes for CASSLNPLSGEQYF.

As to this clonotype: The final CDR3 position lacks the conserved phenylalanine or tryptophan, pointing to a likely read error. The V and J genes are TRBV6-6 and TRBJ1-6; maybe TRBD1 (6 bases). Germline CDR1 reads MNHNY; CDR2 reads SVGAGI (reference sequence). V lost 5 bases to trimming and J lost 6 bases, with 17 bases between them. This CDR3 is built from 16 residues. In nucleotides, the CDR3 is TGTGCCAGCAGTCCCCGATCCGGGACACCTAATTCACCCCTCCACTCT. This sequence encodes CASSPRSGTPNSPLHS.

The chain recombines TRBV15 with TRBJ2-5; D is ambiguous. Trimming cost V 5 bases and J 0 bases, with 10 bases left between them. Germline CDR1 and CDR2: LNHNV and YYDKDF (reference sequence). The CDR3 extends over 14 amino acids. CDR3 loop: CATSRAQYQETQYF. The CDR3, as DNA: TGTGCCACCAGCCGAGCACAGTACCAAGAGACCCAGTACTTC.

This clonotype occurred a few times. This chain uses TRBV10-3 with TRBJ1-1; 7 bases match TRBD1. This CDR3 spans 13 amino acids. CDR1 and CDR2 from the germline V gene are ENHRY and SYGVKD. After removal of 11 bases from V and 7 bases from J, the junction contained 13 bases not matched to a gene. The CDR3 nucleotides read TGTGCCGGCAGTTTACGCAGGGGGGTTGAAGCTTTCTTT. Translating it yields CAGSLRRGVEAFF.

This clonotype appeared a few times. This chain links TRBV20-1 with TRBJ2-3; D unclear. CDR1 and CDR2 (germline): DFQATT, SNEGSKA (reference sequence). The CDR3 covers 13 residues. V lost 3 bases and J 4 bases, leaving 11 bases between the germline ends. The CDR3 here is CSASDQSPDTQYF. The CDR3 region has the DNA TGCAGTGCTAGCGACCAATCGCCAGATACGCAGTATTTT.

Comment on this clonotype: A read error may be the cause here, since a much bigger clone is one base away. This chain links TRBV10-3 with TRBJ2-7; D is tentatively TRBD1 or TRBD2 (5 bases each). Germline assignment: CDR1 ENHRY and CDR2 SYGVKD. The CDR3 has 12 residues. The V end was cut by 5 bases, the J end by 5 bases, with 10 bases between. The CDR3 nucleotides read TGTGCCATCAGTTTGGGGGTACACGAGCAGTACTTC. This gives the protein CAISLGVHEQYF.

In nucleotides, the CDR3 is TGCAGTGCTAGAGATCTAAGGAGGTCTGAAGAGACCCAGTACTTC. As protein: CSARDLRRSEETQYF. The genes are TRBV20-1 and TRBJ2-5; D possibly corresponds to TRBD2 (5 bases). V gave up 0 bases and J gave up 3 bases, with 14 bases separating them. Germline-derived CDR1 and CDR2 are DFQATT and SNEGSKA (reference sequence). The CDR3 totals 15 residues.